This TCR beta chain emerged from a study of blood T cell repertoires in COVID-19. On the study more broadly: COVID-19 samples, acute and convalescent, were from the United States, Italy and Spain. In each case, the material was cDNA or gDNA derived from T cells, B-cell-depleted T cells, or PBMCs.

CDR1 and CDR2 from the germline V gene are MNHEY and SVGAGI. CDR3 size: 13 residues. Trimming removed 7 bases from V and 7 bases from J; junction bases left unmatched: 7. Per the original data handling: How many nucleated cells were present was estimated from reference gene primer amplification. Method: immunoSEQ multiplex PCR; TCRdb's copy keeps in-frame clones and lacks some. V and J calls and clone size are copied from that table; D and trimming were computed from the DNA. The sample gives nearly 40,000 clones, 70% to 90% of which show up once; around a fifth is in the top ten. The sequence was obtained from a man aged 50 to 60 in a cohort sampled during active COVID-19. The source material was peripheral blood. The V call is TRBV6-5, the J call TRBJ2-1, with TRBD1 matching 7 bases. The CDR3 nucleotides are TGTGCCAGCAATGGACAGGCTCATAATGAGCAGTTCTTC. Translated, it gives CASNGQAHNEQFF.